This T cell receptor beta chain was profiled in a study of cytomegalovirus exposure and HLA in healthy donors. Study information: Findings of an earlier analysis included roughly 110 million unique TCR beta sequences from some 190 million T cells.

Concerning this clone: The antigen is not known.

This CDR3 contains 17 residues. Per germline, CDR1 SQVTM and CDR2 ANQGSEA. J gave up 8 bases and V 4 bases, and 16 bases lay outside the gene matches. It was with 60 Vbeta and 13 Jbeta primers that the PCR ran. Method: immunoSEQ multiplex PCR; TCRdb's copy keeps in-frame clones and lacks some. This table holds roughly 160,000 clones, around 84% found once. Notes on the study in general: Another analysis was done later, and it associated 15,000 to 20,000 TCR beta sequences with HLA alleles at 0.05 false discovery rate. Analyzed later, association rates of TCRs varied across HLA loci, with DRB1 most and HLA-C fewest. Cytomegalovirus status was reportedly diagnosed by the classifier with high sensitivity and specificity.

The sequencing input was PBMCs. The sequence derives from a young man in good health and CMV-seropositive. The chain is built from TRBV29-1 and TRBJ2-1, with 11 bases matching TRBD2. CDR3 amino acids: CSVVSQRTSGRIDEQFF. The CDR3 nucleotides are TGCAGCGTTGTTTCACAAAGAACTAGCGGGAGAATCGATGAGCAGTTCTTC.